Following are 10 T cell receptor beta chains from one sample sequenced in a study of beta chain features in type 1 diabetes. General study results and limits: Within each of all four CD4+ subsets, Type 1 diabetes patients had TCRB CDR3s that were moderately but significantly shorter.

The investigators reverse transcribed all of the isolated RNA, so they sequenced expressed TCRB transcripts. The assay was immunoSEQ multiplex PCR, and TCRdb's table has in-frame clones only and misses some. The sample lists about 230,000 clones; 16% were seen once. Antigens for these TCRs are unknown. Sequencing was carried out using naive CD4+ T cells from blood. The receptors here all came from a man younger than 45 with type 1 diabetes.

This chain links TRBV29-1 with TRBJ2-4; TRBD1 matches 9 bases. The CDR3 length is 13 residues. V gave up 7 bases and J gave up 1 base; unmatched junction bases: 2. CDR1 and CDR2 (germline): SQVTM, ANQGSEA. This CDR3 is CSGGTGAKNIQYF. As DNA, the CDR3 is TGCAGCGGGGGGACAGGGGCCAAAAACATTCAGTACTTC.

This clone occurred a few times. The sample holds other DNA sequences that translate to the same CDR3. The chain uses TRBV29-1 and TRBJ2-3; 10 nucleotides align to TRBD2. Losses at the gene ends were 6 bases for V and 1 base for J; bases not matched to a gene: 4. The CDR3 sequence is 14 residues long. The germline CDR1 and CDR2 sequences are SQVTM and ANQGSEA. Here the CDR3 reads CSVAGTSGTDTQYF. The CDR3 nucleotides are TGCAGCGTGGCCGGGACTAGCGGCACAGATACGCAGTATTTT.

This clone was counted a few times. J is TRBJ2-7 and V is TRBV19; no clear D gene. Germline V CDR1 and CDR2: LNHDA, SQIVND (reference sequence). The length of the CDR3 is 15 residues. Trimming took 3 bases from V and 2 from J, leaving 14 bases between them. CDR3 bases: TGTGCCAGTAGTATGCAGGTAGGGCAGGCCTACGAGCAGTACTTC. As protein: CASSMQVGQAYEQYF.

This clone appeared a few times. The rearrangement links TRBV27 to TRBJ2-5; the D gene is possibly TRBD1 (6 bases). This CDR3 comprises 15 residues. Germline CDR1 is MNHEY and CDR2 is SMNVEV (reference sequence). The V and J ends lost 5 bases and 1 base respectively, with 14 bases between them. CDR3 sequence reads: CASSLTGQTQETQYF. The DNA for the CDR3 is TGTGCCAGCAGTCTAACAGGGCAAACCCAAGAGACCCAGTACTTC.

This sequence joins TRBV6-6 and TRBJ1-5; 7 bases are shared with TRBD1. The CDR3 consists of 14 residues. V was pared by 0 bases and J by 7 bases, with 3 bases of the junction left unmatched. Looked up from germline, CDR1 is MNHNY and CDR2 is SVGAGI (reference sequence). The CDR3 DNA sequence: TGTGCCAGCAGTTACTCTACAGGGGACCAGCCCCAGCATTTT. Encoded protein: CASSYSTGDQPQHF.

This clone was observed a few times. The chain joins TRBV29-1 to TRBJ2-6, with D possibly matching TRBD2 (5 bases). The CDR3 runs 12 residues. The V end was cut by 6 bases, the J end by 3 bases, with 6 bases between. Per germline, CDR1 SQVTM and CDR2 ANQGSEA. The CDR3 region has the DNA TGCAGCGTCGAGGGTGGGGCCAACGTCCTGACTTTC. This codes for CSVEGGANVLTF.

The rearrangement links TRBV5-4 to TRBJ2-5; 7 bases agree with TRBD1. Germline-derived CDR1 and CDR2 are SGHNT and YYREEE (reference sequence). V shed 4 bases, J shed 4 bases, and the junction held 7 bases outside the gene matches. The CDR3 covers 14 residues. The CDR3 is CASSMAGTVETQYF. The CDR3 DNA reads TGTGCCAGCAGCATGGCCGGGACAGTAGAGACCCAGTACTTC.

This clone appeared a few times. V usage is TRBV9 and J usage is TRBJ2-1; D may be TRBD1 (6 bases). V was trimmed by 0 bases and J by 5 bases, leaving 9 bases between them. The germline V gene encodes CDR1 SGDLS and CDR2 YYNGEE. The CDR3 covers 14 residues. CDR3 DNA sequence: TGTGCCAGCAGCGTAGGGACAGCTAACAATGAGCAGTTCTTC. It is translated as CASSVGTANNEQFF.

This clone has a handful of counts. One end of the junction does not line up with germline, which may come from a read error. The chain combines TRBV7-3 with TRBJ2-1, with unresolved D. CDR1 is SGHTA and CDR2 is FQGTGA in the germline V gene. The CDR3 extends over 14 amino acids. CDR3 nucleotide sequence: TGTGCCAGCAGCCAAGGCTACTCCCACAATGAGCAGTTCTTC. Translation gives CASSQGYSHNEQFF.

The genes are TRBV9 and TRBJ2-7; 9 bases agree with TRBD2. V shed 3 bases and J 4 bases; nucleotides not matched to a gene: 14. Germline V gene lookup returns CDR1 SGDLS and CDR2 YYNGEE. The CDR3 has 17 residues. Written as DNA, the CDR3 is TGTGCCAGCAGCGCCAGTGGGGCTAGCGGGAAAACATACGAGCAGTACTTC. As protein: CASSASGASGKTYEQYF.